This record covers a single T cell receptor (beta chain). CDR1 LGHNA and CDR2 YSLEER come from the germline V gene. The CDR3 spans 17 residues. With 4 bases removed from V and 7 bases from J, the gap between germline ends came to 22 bases. The data derive from a study of blood T cell repertoires in COVID-19. Across the study: The United States, Italy and Spain provided the acute and convalescent COVID-19 samples.

The assay was immunoSEQ multiplex PCR, and TCRdb's table has in-frame clones only and misses some. The table has approximately 140,000 clones, around four fifths seen once. The chain recombines TRBV4-3 with TRBJ1-4; TRBD1 is a possible D gene (6 bases). The receptor was isolated from a man in his forties or fifties with active or convalescent COVID-19. Sequencing was done on a sample of peripheral blood. The CDR3 bases are TGCGCCAGCAGCCCGAGCCCCCCCGGGTTAGGGGGTGAAAAACTGTTTTTT. Its protein product is CASSPSPPGLGGEKLFF.